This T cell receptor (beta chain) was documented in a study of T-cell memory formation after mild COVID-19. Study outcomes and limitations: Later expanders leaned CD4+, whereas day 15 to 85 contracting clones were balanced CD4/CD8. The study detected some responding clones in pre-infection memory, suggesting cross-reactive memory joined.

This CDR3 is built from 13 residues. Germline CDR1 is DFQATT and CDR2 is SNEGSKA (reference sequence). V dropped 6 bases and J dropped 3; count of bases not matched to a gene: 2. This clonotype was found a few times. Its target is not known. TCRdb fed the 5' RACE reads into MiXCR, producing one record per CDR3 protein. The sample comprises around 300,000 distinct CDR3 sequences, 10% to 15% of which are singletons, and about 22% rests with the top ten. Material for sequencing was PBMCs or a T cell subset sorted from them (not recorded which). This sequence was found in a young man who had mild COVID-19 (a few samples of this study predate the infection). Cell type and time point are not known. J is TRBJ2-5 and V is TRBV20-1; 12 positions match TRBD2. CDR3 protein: CSARTSGEETQYF. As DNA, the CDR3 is TGCAGTGCGAGGACTAGCGGGGAAGAGACCCAGTACTTC.